The clone carrying this TCR beta chain turned up a few times. The antigen is not known. Primed by a sample-barcoded 5' primer and a J-beta primer mix, a second PCR proceeded for 7 to 11 cycles. MiXCR, run by TCRdb on the 5' RACE reads, gives a single entry per CDR3 protein. The sample records fewer than 1,200,000 distinct CDR3 sequences, under 30% being singletons. The entry originates in a study of blood T cells in healthy people across ages. Study-wide results and limits: A strong correlation was found between TCR beta diversity and the percentage of naive T cells. Investigators treated diversity estimates from one million T cells as underestimates. Compared with aged donors, long-lived donors showed fewer expanded clones, suggesting selection.

The CDR3 consists of 16 residues. From germline, CDR1 is LGHDT and CDR2 YNNKEL (reference sequence). V lost 0 bases to trimming and J lost 3 bases; unmatched junction nucleotides: 6. This sample was also put to use in a study of T cells of mothers and their children. That work adds: Donation came from three healthy Caucasian mothers together with their six children.

The material sequenced was blood. The chain has TRBV3-1 and TRBJ2-3; 7 bases are a match to TRBD1. This clonotype originated in a girl under 10 years old in good health. The DNA for the CDR3 is TGTGCCAGCAGCCAAGATCCACCAGGGGGAACAGATACGCAGTATTTT. Translating gives CASSQDPPGGTDTQYF.